The 32 T cell receptor beta chains below come from one sample, sequenced in a study of long-term antiretroviral therapy in people with HIV. Runs used v3.0 of the immunoSEQ assay and were done at survey level. Sequencing used immunoSEQ multiplex PCR; TCRdb keeps in-frame clones, though not all of them. The sample contains 25,000 to 35,000 clones, around 83% of which appear only once. Material: unsorted PBMCs, obtained 0.4 years after starting antiretroviral therapy. The receptors were sampled from a man aged 18-30 years with HIV.

The chain employs TRBV28 and TRBJ1-5; TRBD1 aligns across 10 bases. J gave up 4 bases and V 6 bases, and 6 bases lay outside the gene matches. The CDR3 totals 15 residues. Germline loops: CDR1 MDHEN, CDR2 SYDVKM. CDR3 sequence reads: CASSPQGQGNQPQHF. CDR3 DNA sequence: TGTGCCAGCAGCCCGCAGGGACAGGGGAATCAGCCCCAGCATTTT. Based on the CDR3 plus reference TRBV28 and TRBJ1-5, the full variable domain is DVKVTQSSRYLVKRTGEKVFLECVQDMDHENMFWYRQDPGLGLRLIYFSYDVKMKEKGDIPEGYSVSREKKERFSLILESASTNQTSMYLCASSPQGQGNQPQHFGDGTRLSIL.

The rearrangement joins TRBV27 to TRBJ1-1; D is possibly TRBD1 (6 bases). The germline V gene has CDR1 MNHEY and CDR2 SMNVEV (reference sequence). This CDR3 has 13 residues. Trimming stripped 3 bases from V and 6 bases from J, with 11 bases between. As DNA, the CDR3 is TGTGCCAGCAGTTTTGGGCAGGGGTCTGAAGCTTTCTTT. This translates into CASSFGQGSEAFF.

The chain has TRBV6-5 and TRBJ2-5, with D hard to call. Trimming removed 0 bases at V and 2 bases at J, with 10 bases between. The CDR3 has 15 residues. The germline V gene has CDR1 MNHEY and CDR2 SVGAGI. The DNA of the CDR3 is TGTGCCAGCAGTTACTCAGTTCTTCTACAAGAGACCCAGTACTTC. This gives the protein CASSYSVLLQETQYF.

The genes are TRBV7-9 and TRBJ2-1; D remains unclear. Germline CDR1 SEHNR, CDR2 FQNEAQ (reference sequence). The CDR3 is 15 amino acids. The V end lost 5 bases, the J end lost 0 bases, and 11 bases lay between the germline ends. For the CDR3, the DNA is TGTGCCAGCAGCCCCCTCCTGCTCTCCTACAATGAGCAGTTCTTC. This encodes CASSPLLLSYNEQFF.

This clone is labeled as medium-sized. V and J are TRBV28 and TRBJ2-7; D is possibly TRBD2 (7 bases). V lost 3 bases to trimming and J lost 3 bases, with 18 bases between them. Germline CDR1 MDHEN, CDR2 SYDVKM. This CDR3 is built from 16 residues. CDR3 amino acids: CASSFFPRGAYYEQYF. The CDR3 coding sequence is TGTGCCAGCAGTTTCTTCCCCCGGGGGGCCTACTACGAGCAGTACTTC.

This chain joins TRBV7-9 and TRBJ2-1, with D maybe TRBD2 (6 bases). The CDR3 extends over 14 amino acids. V was clipped by 2 bases and J by 2 bases, with 7 bases between them. Germline assignment: CDR1 SEHNR and CDR2 FQNEAQ (reference sequence). The chain's CDR3 is CASSLSGPYNEQFF. The CDR3 coding sequence is TGTGCCAGCAGCTTAAGCGGGCCCTACAATGAGCAGTTCTTC. The full variable domain, rest sourced from reference TRBV7-9 and TRBJ2-1, is DTGVSQNPRHKITKRGQNVTFRCDPISEHNRLYWYRQTLGQGPEFLTYFQNEAQLEKSRLLSDRFSAERPKGSFSTLEIQRTEQGDSAMYLCASSLSGPYNEQFFGPGTRLTVL.

The rearrangement joins TRBV28 to TRBJ2-5; D is ambiguous. The germline V gene encodes CDR1 MDHEN and CDR2 SYDVKM. This CDR3 has 12 residues. Trimming removed 5 bases at V and 7 bases at J, with 11 bases between. This CDR3 is CASSPLEGTQYF. The CDR3 DNA reads TGTGCCAGCAGTCCTCTCGAAGGGACCCAGTACTTC.

This clone was seen a few times. V usage is TRBV25-1 and J usage is TRBJ1-2; D may be TRBD1 (6 bases). The V gene lost 7 bases and the J gene lost 8 bases, with 11 bases spanning the gap. CDR3 length equals 11 residues. The germline V gene has CDR1 MGHDK and CDR2 SYGVNS. The CDR3 DNA sequence: TGTGCCAGCATAGAGGGGGAAGGCTACACCTTC. Protein product: CASIEGEGYTF.

This clone is a singleton in its sample. V usage is TRBV5-1 and J usage is TRBJ1-2; D is possibly TRBD1 (6 bases). V was trimmed by 4 bases and J by 0 bases, leaving 19 bases between them. Germline V CDR1 and CDR2: SGHRS, YFSETQ. This CDR3 has 17 residues. CDR3 bases: TGCGCCAGCAGCACCAATGGACAGCATAAAGCTAACTATGGCTACACCTTC. Translated: CASSTNGQHKANYGYTF.

V and J are TRBV19 and TRBJ2-1; 9 nucleotides agree with TRBD1. This CDR3 comprises 13 residues. Losses at the gene ends were 7 bases for V and 8 bases for J; bases not matched to a gene: 6. Germline V gives CDR1 LNHDA, CDR2 SQIVND (reference sequence). For the CDR3, the DNA is TGTGCCAGTACCAAAGGGACAGGGTATGAGCAGTTCTTC. It codes for CASTKGTGYEQFF.

This chain uses TRBV6-1 with TRBJ1-4; D is ambiguous. The V end was cut by 6 bases, the J end by 5 bases, with 13 bases between. This CDR3 region has 14 residues. Germline lookup yields CDR1 MNHNS and CDR2 SASEGT. The CDR3 DNA follows: TGTGCCAGCAGGATCCGGGAGGAGAATGAAAAACTGTTTTTT. This gives the protein CASRIREENEKLFF.

This clone appeared once. This chain connects TRBV7-9 to TRBJ2-1, with 9 positions matching TRBD2. This CDR3 is 16 amino acids long. Germline V gives CDR1 SEHNR, CDR2 FQNEAQ (reference sequence). The V segment lost 6 bases and the J segment 7 bases; nucleotides outside the gene matches: 13. CDR3 in DNA: TGTGCCAGCAGACAACCTAGCGGGATGGCGGATAATGAGCAGTTCTTC. Translation: CASRQPSGMADNEQFF.

The genes are TRBV9 and TRBJ2-7, with 8 bases lining up with TRBD1. This CDR3 has 15 amino acids. Germline CDR1 is SGDLS and CDR2 is YYNGEE. Trimming cost V 3 bases and J 3 bases; bases outside gene matches: 8. The CDR3 DNA sequence: TGTGCCAGCAGCGCCGGGACAGGAGTCTACTACGAGCAGTACTTC. It translates to CASSAGTGVYYEQYF.

This rearrangement joins TRBV19 to TRBJ2-2, with 10 positions matching TRBD2. The CDR3 runs 17 residues. Trimming removed 11 bases from V and 4 bases from J; junction bases left unmatched: 16. The V gene's germline CDR1 is LNHDA and CDR2 SQIVND (reference sequence). The chain's CDR3 is CADPDRLAGERTGELFF. The CDR3 DNA follows: TGTGCCGACCCCGACAGGCTAGCGGGAGAACGCACCGGGGAGCTGTTTTTT.

V is TRBV18 and J is TRBJ1-4; D is possibly TRBD1 (5 bases). Trimming left V 1 base short and J 4 bases short, with 10 bases between. Germline CDR1 KGHSH, CDR2 LQKENI. There are 15 residues in the CDR3. CDR3 amino acids: CASSPQTASNEKLFF. The DNA for the CDR3 is TGTGCCAGCTCACCACAGACAGCGAGTAATGAAAAACTGTTTTTT.

The chain recombines TRBV5-6 with TRBJ1-2, with 9 bases that match TRBD1. Trimming took 4 bases from V and 5 from J; bases not matched to a gene: 9. There are 15 residues in the CDR3. CDR1 and CDR2 from the germline V gene are SGHDT and YYEEEE. CDR3 coding DNA: TGTGCCAGCAGCGGCCAAGGACAGGGGTGGTATGGCTACACCTTC. Residues: CASSGQGQGWYGYTF.

This chain uses TRBV19 with TRBJ1-2, with D hard to call. Germline V gives CDR1 LNHDA, CDR2 SQIVND (reference sequence). Trimming left V 0 bases short and J 4 bases short, with 12 bases between. The CDR3 extends over 15 amino acids. The CDR3 loop reads CASSIDRAAPYGYTF. The CDR3 coding sequence is TGTGCCAGTAGTATAGATCGCGCCGCTCCCTATGGCTACACCTTC.

The V and J genes are TRBV6-6 and TRBJ2-2, with no clear D. Germline lookup yields CDR1 MNHNY and CDR2 SVGAGI (reference sequence). This CDR3 has 13 amino acids. Trimming stripped 6 bases from V and 5 bases from J, with 10 bases between. Written as DNA, the CDR3 is TGTGCCAGCAGGACCCCGAGGACCGGGGAGCTGTTTTTT. Protein sequence: CASRTPRTGELFF.

The J gene is TRBJ2-1, the V gene TRBV25-1, with D unclear. Germline CDR1 reads MGHDK; CDR2 reads SYGVNS. The CDR3 spans 13 residues. V was trimmed by 2 bases and J by 8 bases, leaving 10 bases between them. The CDR3 bases are TGTGCCAGCAGTGAAATCACAGAAGATGAGCAGTTCTTC. Protein product: CASSEITEDEQFF.

The chain recombines TRBV19 with TRBJ1-1; the match to TRBD1 covers 8 bases. V lost 10 bases to trimming and J lost 5 bases; unmatched junction nucleotides: 6. The germline V gene encodes CDR1 LNHDA and CDR2 SQIVND (reference sequence). The CDR3 runs to 12 residues. CDR3 in DNA: TGTGCCACCCGGACAGGGCGGACTGAAGCTTTCTTT. It encodes CATRTGRTEAFF.

This clone has a single count. V and J are TRBV28 and TRBJ2-7; possible D gene TRBD1, 5 bases. Germline lookup yields CDR1 MDHEN and CDR2 SYDVKM. The germline V and J ends were trimmed by 6 bases and 7 bases, with 10 bases remaining between them. The CDR3 contains 11 residues. CDR3 loop: CASRIQEEQYF. The CDR3 nucleotides read TGTGCCAGCAGAATACAGGAAGAGCAGTACTTC.

The chain combines TRBV18 with TRBJ1-1; 8 bases map to TRBD1. The CDR3 consists of 12 residues. V shed 5 bases and J 4 bases; nucleotides not matched to a gene: 0. Germline V CDR1 and CDR2: KGHSH, LQKENI. The CDR3 reads CASSTGGTEAFF. The DNA of the CDR3 is TGTGCCAGCTCAACAGGGGGCACTGAAGCTTTCTTT.

The CDR3 bases are TGTGCCAGCAGCGACCGGGGGGACACCGGGGAGCTGTTTTTT. Protein sequence: CASSDRGDTGELFF. This sequence joins TRBV9 and TRBJ2-2, with 7 bases fitting TRBD2. Per germline, CDR1 SGDLS and CDR2 YYNGEE. V gave up 3 bases and J gave up 3 bases; unmatched junction bases: 2. This CDR3 comprises 14 residues. Using reference TRBV9 and TRBJ2-2 for the parts outside the CDR3, the full variable domain is DSGVTQTPKHLITATGQRVTLRCSPRSGDLSVYWYQQSLDQGLQFLIQYYNGEERAKGNILERFSAQQFPDLHSELNLSSLELGDSALYFCASSDRGDTGELFFGEGSRLTVL.

The chain employs TRBV5-1 and TRBJ2-5; D tentatively fits TRBD1 or TRBD2 (5 bases each). V lost 4 bases to trimming and J lost 1 base, with 11 bases between them. The CDR3 loop spans 14 amino acids. Germline loops: CDR1 SGHRS, CDR2 YFSETQ. The CDR3 region has the DNA TGCGCCAGCAGCCCCATGGGGACCCAAGAGACCCAGTACTTC. As protein: CASSPMGTQETQYF.

V and J are TRBV7-9 and TRBJ1-2; 10 nucleotides align to TRBD1. This CDR3 spans 16 amino acids. Germline trimming cut 4 bases from V and 2 bases from J; bases unmatched to any gene: 7. The V gene's germline CDR1 is SEHNR and CDR2 FQNEAQ (reference sequence). CDR3 protein: CASSSTGTGDNYGYTF. The CDR3 DNA reads as TGTGCCAGCAGCTCGACCGGGACAGGGGACAACTATGGCTACACCTTC. Supplemented by reference TRBV7-9 and TRBJ1-2, the full variable domain reads DTGVSQNPRHKITKRGQNVTFRCDPISEHNRLYWYRQTLGQGPEFLTYFQNEAQLEKSRLLSDRFSAERPKGSFSTLEIQRTEQGDSAMYLCASSSTGTGDNYGYTFGSGTRLTVV.

There are a few counts of this clone. This rearrangement joins TRBV6-1 to TRBJ1-6; the D gene is possibly TRBD1 (5 bases). Germline V gives CDR1 MNHNS, CDR2 SASEGT. The CDR3 sequence is 15 residues long. Trimming removed 4 bases at V and 10 bases at J, with 17 bases between. The chain's CDR3 is CASSGSGALGSPLHF. The CDR3 DNA reads as TGTGCCAGCAGTGGCTCCGGGGCCCTGGGCTCACCCCTCCACTTT.

This clone came up once. The rearrangement links TRBV7-7 to TRBJ1-3; D is unclear. CDR3 length: 16 residues. V was clipped by 0 bases and J by 2 bases, with 11 bases between them. Germline V CDR1 and CDR2: SSHAT, FNYEAQ (reference sequence). The CDR3 protein is CASSLARQVAGNTIYF. Here the CDR3 DNA reads TGTGCCAGCAGCTTAGCGAGGCAGGTAGCTGGAAACACCATATATTTT.

The chain joins TRBV19 to TRBJ1-1, with D perhaps matching TRBD1 (6 bases). Trimming left V 6 bases short and J 1 base short, with 18 bases between. Per germline, CDR1 LNHDA and CDR2 SQIVND (reference sequence). The CDR3 length is 16 residues. The CDR3 sequence is CASSTPLTGANTEAFF. As DNA, the CDR3 is TGTGCCAGTAGCACCCCTCTGACAGGAGCGAACACTGAAGCTTTCTTT.

J is TRBJ2-1 and V is TRBV2; no reliable D call. The CDR3 is 14 amino acids. With 3 bases removed from V and 6 bases from J, the gap between germline ends came to 12 bases. Germline CDR1 and CDR2: SNHLY and FYNNEI. CDR3 nucleotides: TGTGCCAGCAGTGAGGCTACCTCTCGCAATGAGCAGTTCTTC. Protein sequence: CASSEATSRNEQFF.

The rearrangement uses TRBV15 and TRBJ2-6, with D hard to call. Trimming left V 8 bases short and J 0 bases short, with 8 bases between. Per the germline V gene, CDR1 is LNHNV and CDR2 is YYDKDF (reference sequence). This CDR3 contains 14 residues. DNA for the CDR3: TGTGCCACCGGAAGTGACTCTGGGGCCAACGTCCTGACTTTC. Its protein product is CATGSDSGANVLTF.

V is TRBV2 and J is TRBJ2-3; TRBD1 matches 7 bases. The CDR3 length is 14 residues. Germline CDR1 reads SNHLY; CDR2 reads FYNNEI. After removal of 9 bases from V and 0 bases from J, the junction contained 6 bases not matched to a gene. DNA of the CDR3: TGTGCCAGTTGGGACAGATCTAGCACAGATACGCAGTATTTT. Translated: CASWDRSSTDTQYF.

Within the sample, this clone is medium-sized. This chain connects TRBV2 to TRBJ2-7; perhaps TRBD1 as D (6 bases). There are 13 residues in the CDR3. Germline assignment: CDR1 SNHLY and CDR2 FYNNEI. V dropped 7 bases and J dropped 1 base, with 11 bases sitting between them. The CDR3 region has the DNA TGTGCCAGCACCGGGGACAAGTCCTACGAGCAGTACTTC. Amino acids: CASTGDKSYEQYF.